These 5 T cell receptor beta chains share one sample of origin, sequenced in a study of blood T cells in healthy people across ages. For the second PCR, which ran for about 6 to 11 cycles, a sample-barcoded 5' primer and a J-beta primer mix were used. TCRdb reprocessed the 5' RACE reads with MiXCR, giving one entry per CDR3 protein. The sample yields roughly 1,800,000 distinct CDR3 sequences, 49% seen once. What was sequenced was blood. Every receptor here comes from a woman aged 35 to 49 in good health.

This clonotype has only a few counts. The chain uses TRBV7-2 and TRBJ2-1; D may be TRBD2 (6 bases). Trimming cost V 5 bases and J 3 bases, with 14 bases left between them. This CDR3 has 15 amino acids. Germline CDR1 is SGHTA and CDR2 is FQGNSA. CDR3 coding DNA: TGTGCCAGCAGCGCGGGATCGTACAGCTACAATGAGCAGTTCTTC. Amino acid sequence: CASSAGSYSYNEQFF. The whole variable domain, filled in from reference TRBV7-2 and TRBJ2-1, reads GAGVSQSPSNKVTEKGKDVELRCDPISGHTALYWYRQSLGQGLEFLIYFQGNSAPDKSGLPSDRFSAERTGGSVSTLTIQRTQQEDSAVYLCASSAGSYSYNEQFFGPGTRLTVL.

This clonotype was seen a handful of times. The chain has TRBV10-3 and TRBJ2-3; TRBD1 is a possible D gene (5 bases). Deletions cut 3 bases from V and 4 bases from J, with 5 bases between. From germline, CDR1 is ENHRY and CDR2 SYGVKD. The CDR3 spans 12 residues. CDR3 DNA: TGTGCCATCAGTGAAGGGGCAGATACGCAGTATTTT. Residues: CAISEGADTQYF.

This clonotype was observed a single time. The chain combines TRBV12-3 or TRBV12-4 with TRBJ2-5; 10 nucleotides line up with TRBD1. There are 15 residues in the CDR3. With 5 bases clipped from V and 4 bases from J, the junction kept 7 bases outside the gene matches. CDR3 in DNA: TGTGCCAGCAGTGCCCCCGGACAGGGGGTAGAGACCCAGTACTTC. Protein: CASSAPGQGVETQYF.

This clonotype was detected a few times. The CDR3 DNA reads TGTGCCAGCAGTTTAGAGGGATCCAGGGGGGGACGTGGCTACACCTTC. This codes for CASSLEGSRGGRGYTF. V and J are TRBV12-3 or TRBV12-4 and TRBJ1-2, with 7 bases lining up with TRBD1. V shed 1 base, J shed 7 bases, and the junction held 12 bases outside the gene matches. The CDR3 is made up of 16 amino acids.

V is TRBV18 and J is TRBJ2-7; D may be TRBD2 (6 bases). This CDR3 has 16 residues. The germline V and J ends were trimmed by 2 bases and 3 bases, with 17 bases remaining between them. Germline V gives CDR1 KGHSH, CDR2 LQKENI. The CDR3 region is CASSPTPGRTNYEQYF. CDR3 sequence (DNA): TGTGCCAGCTCACCAACACCTGGCAGGACTAACTACGAGCAGTACTTC. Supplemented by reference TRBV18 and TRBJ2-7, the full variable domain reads NAGVMQNPRHLVRRRGQEARLRCSPMKGHSHVYWYRQLPEEGLKFMVYLQKENIIDESGMPKERFSAEFPKEGPSILRIQQVVRGDSAAYFCASSPTPGRTNYEQYFGPGTRLTVT.